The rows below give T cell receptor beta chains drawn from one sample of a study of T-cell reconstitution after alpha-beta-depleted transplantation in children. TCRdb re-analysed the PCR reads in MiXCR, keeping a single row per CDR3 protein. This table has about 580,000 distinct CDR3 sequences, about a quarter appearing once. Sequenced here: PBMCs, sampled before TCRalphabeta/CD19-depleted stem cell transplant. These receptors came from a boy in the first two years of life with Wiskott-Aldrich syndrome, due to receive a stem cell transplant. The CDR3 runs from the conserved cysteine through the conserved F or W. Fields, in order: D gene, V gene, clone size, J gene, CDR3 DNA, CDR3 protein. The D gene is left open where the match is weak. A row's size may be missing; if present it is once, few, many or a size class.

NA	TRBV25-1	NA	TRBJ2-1	TGTGCCAGCAGTGAAGGTCTAGCCTACAATGAGCAGTTCTTC	CASSEGLAYNEQFF
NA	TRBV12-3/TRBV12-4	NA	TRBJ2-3	TGTGCCAGCAGTTTCTTGACAGGGAGGGCAGATACGCAGTATTTT	CASSFLTGRADTQYF
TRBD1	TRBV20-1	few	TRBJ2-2	TGCAGTGCGACGACAGGGGGCATCGGGGAGCTGTTTTTT	CSATTGGIGELFF
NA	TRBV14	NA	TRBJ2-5	TGTGCCAGCAGCCAATTTACTAGGGAAGAGACCCAGTACTTC	CASSQFTREETQYF
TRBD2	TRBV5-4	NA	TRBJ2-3	TGTGCCAGCAGCGATAGCGGGAGAGCGACAGATACGCAGTATTTT	CASSDSGRATDTQYF
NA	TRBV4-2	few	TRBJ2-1	TGTGCCAGCAGCCCGCCAGCGGCCCCCTACAATGAGCAGTTCTTC	CASSPPAAPYNEQFF
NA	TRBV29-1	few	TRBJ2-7	TGCAGCGTTGAAGGTCTGGACCCGTACTACGAGCAGTACTTC	CSVEGLDPYYEQYF
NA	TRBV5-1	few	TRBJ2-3	TGCGCCAGCAGCCCAGGCGGCGGGGACACAGATACGCAGTATTTT	CASSPGGGDTDTQYF
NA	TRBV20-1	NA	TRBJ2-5	TGCAGTGCTAGGGAGGGGGCGCAGACCCAGTACTTC	CSAREGAQTQYF
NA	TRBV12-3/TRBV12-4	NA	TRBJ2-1	TGTGCCAGCAGTTTTGAACAGAAGTACAATGAGCAGTTCTTC	CASSFEQKYNEQFF
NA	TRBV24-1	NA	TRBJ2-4	TGTGCCACCACCGATGGTGGTAGAGGGGCCATAGCCAAAAACATTCAGTACTTC	CATTDGGRGAIAKNIQYF
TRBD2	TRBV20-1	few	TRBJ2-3	TGCAGTGCTATGGACTCGGGACTAGCGGGAGGAGGCACAGATACGCAGTATTTT	CSAMDSGLAGGGTDTQYF
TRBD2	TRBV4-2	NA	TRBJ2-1	TGTGCCAGCAGCCAAGCTATACTAGCGGGAGGCCTCGGGGGTGAGCAGTTCTTC	CASSQAILAGGLGGEQFF
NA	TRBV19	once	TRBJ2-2	TGTGCCAGTAGCTCAGGGGCGCGGAACGGGGAGCTGTTTTTT	CASSSGARNGELFF
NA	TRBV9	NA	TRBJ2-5	TGTGCCAGCAGCGCGATGCCGGGGCAAGAGACCCAGTACTTC	CASSAMPGQETQYF
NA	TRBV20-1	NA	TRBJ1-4	TGCAGTGCCTTTGACCTAACTAATGAAAAACTGTTTTTT	CSAFDLTNEKLFF
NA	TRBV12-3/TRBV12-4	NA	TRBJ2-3	TGTGCCAGCAGTTTTGTCTCCACAGATACGCAGTATTTT	CASSFVSTDTQYF
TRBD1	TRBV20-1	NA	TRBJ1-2	TGCAGTGCTTGGATCATAACCGGGACAGGGGGCAATGGCTACACCTTC	CSAWIITGTGGNGYTF
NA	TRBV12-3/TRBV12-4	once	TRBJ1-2	TGTGCCAGCAGTACGCAGGGAGAAGAAGGCTACACCTTC	CASSTQGEEGYTF
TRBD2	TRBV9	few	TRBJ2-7	TGTGCCAGCAGCGTACGTCCCGGACTAGCGGGAGGAGGCGAGCAGTACTTC	CASSVRPGLAGGGEQYF
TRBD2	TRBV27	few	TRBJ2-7	TGTGCCAGCAGTTTATCAATGGCGGGAGGCCTCTACGAGCAGTACTTC	CASSLSMAGGLYEQYF
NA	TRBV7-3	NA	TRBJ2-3	TGTGCCAGCAGCTTAAATAGCTACACAGATACGCAGTATTTT	CASSLNSYTDTQYF
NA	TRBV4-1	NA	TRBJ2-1	TGCGCCAGCAGCCAAGATCTAGCGAGCTCCTACAATGAGCAGTTCTTC	CASSQDLASSYNEQFF
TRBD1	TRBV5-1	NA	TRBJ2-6	TGCGCCAGCAGCTTGGGGACAGGGCGGTCTGGGGCCAACGTCCTGACTTTC	CASSLGTGRSGANVLTF
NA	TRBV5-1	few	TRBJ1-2	TGCGCCAGCAGTAGAGACTCTGATGGCTACACCTTC	CASSRDSDGYTF
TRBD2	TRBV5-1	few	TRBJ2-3	TGCGCCAGCAGCTTCGGACTAGCGGAGAGCACAGATACGCAGTATTTT	CASSFGLAESTDTQYF
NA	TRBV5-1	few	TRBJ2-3	TGCGCCAGCAGCTTTCAGGGGTCAGATACGCAGTATTTT	CASSFQGSDTQYF
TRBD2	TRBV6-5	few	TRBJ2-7	TGTGCCAGCAGTTTAGCGGGACCGGACGAGCAGTACTTC	CASSLAGPDEQYF
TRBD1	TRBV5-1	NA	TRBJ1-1	TGCGCCAGCAGCGGCCGGGACAGGGATGAAGCTTTCTTT	CASSGRDRDEAFF
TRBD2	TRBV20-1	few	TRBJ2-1	TGCAGTGCTAGAACTACTAGCGCCGATTCCTACAATGAGCAGTTCTTC	CSARTTSADSYNEQFF
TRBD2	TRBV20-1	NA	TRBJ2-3	TGCAGTGCTAGAGGTGTCCGCGGGAGGGCTGGGGATACGCAGTATTTT	CSARGVRGRAGDTQYF
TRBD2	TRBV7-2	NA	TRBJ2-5	TGTGCCAGCACCACATCACTAGCGGCCCAAGAGACCCAGTACTTC	CASTTSLAAQETQYF
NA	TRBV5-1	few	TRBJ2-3	TGCGCCAGCAGCTTTTTCGATACGCAGTATTTT	CASSFFDTQYF
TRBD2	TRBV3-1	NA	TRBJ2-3	TGTGCCAGCAGCCAAGTTCGGACTAGCGGGAGCACAGATACGCAGTATTTT	CASSQVRTSGSTDTQYF
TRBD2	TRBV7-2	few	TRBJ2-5	TGTGCCAGCAGCTTAGCGCTCGGTAGCGGGAGGACCCAGTACTTC	CASSLALGSGRTQYF